The 21 T cell receptor beta chains reported below all come from one sample, sequenced in a study of shared clonotypes between healthy human individuals. Produced via immunoSEQ multiplex PCR; TCRdb's table is partial and in-frame only. The table has a few hundred thousand clones, roughly three quarters seen once. What was sequenced was PBMCs. The receptors were sampled from a woman aged 35 to 49 in good health. Some clones in this sample may be carry-over from other donors' samples.

The gene calls are TRBV28 and TRBJ2-7; 8 nucleotides align to TRBD1. The germline CDR1 and CDR2 sequences are MDHEN and SYDVKM. Unmatched junction bases numbered 9, after V lost 5 bases and J lost 0 bases. CDR3 length: 16 amino acids. DNA of the CDR3: TGTGCCAGCAGTGTCCAGACAGGGGCCCACTCCTACGAGCAGTACTTC. This sequence encodes CASSVQTGAHSYEQYF.

The rearrangement uses TRBV28 and TRBJ2-1, with 11 bases matching TRBD1. This CDR3 has 19 amino acids. Per the germline V gene, CDR1 is MDHEN and CDR2 is SYDVKM. Trimming at V came to 3 bases and at J to 3 bases, leaving 13 bases not matched to a gene. The CDR3 DNA sequence: TGTGCCAGCAGTTTCCCGGACAGGGGGCAGGGCGGGGACTACAATGAGCAGTTCTTC. Translating gives CASSFPDRGQGGDYNEQFF.

The CDR3 spells CASSSGPNHKQYF. In DNA, the CDR3 is TGTGCCAGCAGTTCGGGACCTAACCATAAGCAGTACTTC. This sequence joins TRBV6-5 and TRBJ2-5; D could derive from TRBD1 or TRBD2 (5 bases each). Germline CDR1 and CDR2: MNHEY and SVGAGI. The V gene lost 4 bases and the J gene lost 11 bases, with 17 bases spanning the gap. The CDR3 covers 13 residues.

The J gene is TRBJ2-1, the V gene TRBV6-5, with 14 bases matching TRBD2. Germline CDR1 and CDR2: MNHEY and SVGAGI. The CDR3 is 15 residues long. J gave up 10 bases and V 7 bases, and 9 bases lay outside the gene matches. The DNA of the CDR3 is TGTGCCAGCATTAATCCGGGACTAGCGGGAGAAGAGCAGTTCTTC. Protein product: CASINPGLAGEEQFF.

For this clone: With a far larger clone one base away, a read error is the likely cause. Other DNA variants within this sample encode the same CDR3. V gene TRBV9 combines with J gene TRBJ2-2; D uncertain. The CDR3 runs to 14 residues. Deletions cut 0 bases from V and 2 bases from J, with 5 bases between. Germline values: CDR1 SGDLS, CDR2 YYNGEE. The DNA for the CDR3 is TGTGCCAGCAGCGTAGTCGGAAACACCGGGGAGCTGTTTTTT. Its translation is CASSVVGNTGELFF.

The chain recombines TRBV28 with TRBJ2-1; D is undetermined. The CDR3 has 13 residues. V gave up 6 bases and J gave up 7 bases, with 13 bases separating them. Germline CDR1 MDHEN, CDR2 SYDVKM. CDR3 sequence reads: CASSPTRINEQFF. CDR3 nucleotides: TGTGCCAGCAGCCCCACCCGAATTAATGAGCAGTTCTTC.

This clone showed up just once. The chain employs TRBV21-1 and TRBJ2-2; the table's D gene call, TRBD2, was not cross checked with the DNA. TRBV21-1 is a listed pseudogene. The CDR3 covers 20 residues. The CDR3 nucleotides are TGTGCCAGCAGCAAAGAGAGGTCTAGCGGGACCCTCGCGAACACCGGGGAGCTGTTTTTT. Encoded protein: CASSKERSSGTLANTGELFF.

The CDR3 DNA reads as TGTGCCAGCAGCTCGGCGACAGTGAGGACTGAAGCTTTCTTT. Protein: CASSSATVRTEAFF. The genes are TRBV5-4 and TRBJ1-1; D possibly corresponds to TRBD1 (5 bases). The ends were cut back, 3 bases at V and 5 bases at J, with 14 bases in the middle. CDR1 is SGHNT and CDR2 is YYREEE in the germline V gene (reference sequence). There are 14 residues in the CDR3.

Concerning this clone: A far bigger clonotype differs at one base, so this is likely a read error. This chain connects TRBV7-2 to TRBJ1-5, with D perhaps matching TRBD1 (5 bases). This CDR3 spans 16 amino acids. Trimming left V 1 base short and J 7 bases short, with 17 bases between. Germline V lookup: CDR1 SGHTA, CDR2 FQGNSA. CDR3 sequence reads: CASSLVLEGNNQPQHF. In DNA form, the CDR3 reads TGTGCCAGCAGCTTAGTCTTGGAGGGGAATAACCAGCCCCAGCATTTT.

This clone was recorded at least ten times. The V call is TRBV7-7, the J call TRBJ1-3; D gene unclear. Trimming left V 0 bases short and J 2 bases short, with 8 bases between. In germline, CDR1 is SSHAT, CDR2 FNYEAQ (reference sequence). This CDR3 has 15 amino acids. The DNA for the CDR3 is TGTGCCAGCAGCTTAGCCTTCCCCCCTGGAAACACCATATATTTT. It specifies CASSLAFPPGNTIYF. The full variable domain, its missing parts supplied by reference TRBV7-7 and TRBJ1-3, is GAGVSQSPRYKVTKRGQDVTLRCDPISSHATLYWYQQALGQGPEFLTYFNYEAQPDKSGLPSDRFSAERPEGSISTLTIQRTEQRDSAMYRCASSLAFPPGNTIYFGEGSWLTVV.

This clone was detected only a few times. This sequence joins TRBV30 and TRBJ2-3; unclear D gene. Trimming shortened V by 0 bases and J by 2 bases, and 3 bases separated the two germline ends. The CDR3 is made up of 12 amino acids. The germline V gene has CDR1 GTSNPN and CDR2 SVGIG (reference sequence). DNA for the CDR3: TGTGCCTGGAGTGTAGTCACAGATACGCAGTATTTT. Encoded protein: CAWSVVTDTQYF.

The genes are TRBV29-1 and TRBJ1-2, with D unclear. The CDR3 spans 12 residues. The germline V gene encodes CDR1 SQVTM and CDR2 ANQGSEA. V lost 3 bases and J 2 bases, leaving 7 bases between the germline ends. The CDR3 spells CSVEMGNYGYTF. In DNA form, the CDR3 reads TGCAGCGTTGAGATGGGCAACTATGGCTACACCTTC.

V usage is TRBV11-2 and J usage is TRBJ2-5; 10 bases are shared with TRBD1. Germline CDR1 SGHAT, CDR2 FQNNGV. This CDR3 has 15 residues. The ends lost 8 bases at V and 3 bases at J; junction bases unmatched: 9. CDR3 DNA sequence: TGTGCCAGCGGCACCAGGGACAGGGGAAAAGAGACCCAGTACTTC. This encodes CASGTRDRGKETQYF.

The chain recombines TRBV28 with TRBJ2-2; TRBD2 aligns across 14 bases. The trim removed 6 bases at V and 4 bases at J, leaving 1 base unmatched. This CDR3 comprises 15 residues. The germline gives CDR1 MDHEN, CDR2 SYDVKM. In DNA, the CDR3 is TGTGCCAGCAGGACTAGCGGGAGGGTCACCGGGGAGCTGTTTTTT. This encodes CASRTSGRVTGELFF. The whole variable domain, filled in from reference TRBV28 and TRBJ2-2, reads DVKVTQSSRYLVKRTGEKVFLECVQDMDHENMFWYRQDPGLGLRLIYFSYDVKMKEKGDIPEGYSVSREKKERFSLILESASTNQTSMYLCASRTSGRVTGELFFGEGSRLTVL.

The gene calls are TRBV20-1 and TRBJ2-7; D unresolved. Trimming shortened V by 5 bases and J by 3 bases, and 8 bases separated the two germline ends. Per germline, CDR1 DFQATT and CDR2 SNEGSKA (reference sequence). There are 11 residues in the CDR3. CDR3 DNA sequence: TGCAGTGCTGCCAGTCGCTACGAGCAGTACTTC. Amino acid sequence: CSAASRYEQYF.

The chain has TRBV29-1 and TRBJ1-2; TRBD1 matches at 10 bases. CDR1 is SQVTM and CDR2 is ANQGSEA in the germline V gene. V gave up 6 bases and J gave up 5 bases; unmatched junction bases: 6. The CDR3 has 13 residues. CDR3 sequence reads: CSVRTGGMYGYTF. For the CDR3, the DNA is TGCAGCGTGAGGACAGGGGGAATGTATGGCTACACCTTC.

The genes are TRBV11-2 and TRBJ2-3; D possibly corresponds to TRBD2 (6 bases). V lost 1 base, J lost 4 bases, and 9 bases lay in between. The CDR3 extends over 14 amino acids. The germline V gene has CDR1 SGHAT and CDR2 FQNNGV. Here the CDR3 DNA reads TGTGCCAGCAGCTTAGGGGCGGGGTCAGATACGCAGTATTTT. It codes for CASSLGAGSDTQYF.

By sample fraction, this clone is medium-sized. The sample contains more than one DNA sequence encoding this CDR3. The chain recombines TRBV15 with TRBJ1-1, with D unresolved. V lost 10 bases and J lost 1, with 13 bases in between. Looked up from germline, CDR1 is LNHNV and CDR2 is YYDKDF (reference sequence). This CDR3 comprises 13 residues. The CDR3 reads CAMSFTENTEAFF. As DNA, the CDR3 is TGTGCCATGTCTTTTACGGAGAACACTGAAGCTTTCTTT. Looking up the rest from reference TRBV15 and TRBJ1-1 gives the full variable domain: DAMVIQNPRYQVTQFGKPVTLSCSQTLNHNVMYWYQQKSSQAPKLLFHYYDKDFNNEADTPDNFQSRRPNTSFCFLDIRSPGLGDTAMYLCAMSFTENTEAFFGQGTRLTVV.

Remarks on this clone: The same CDR3 can be traced to other DNA sequences in this sample. The chain has TRBV15 and TRBJ1-5; D is possibly TRBD1 (5 bases). This CDR3 is 16 amino acids long. Trimming took off 0 bases at V and 2 bases at J, with 11 bases between the two ends. The V gene's germline CDR1 is LNHNV and CDR2 YYDKDF (reference sequence). CDR3 nucleotide sequence: TGTGCCACCAGCAGAGAGGGGGGAGGGGGCAATCAGCCCCAGCATTTT. Its translation is CATSREGGGGNQPQHF.

The chain carries TRBV9 and TRBJ2-7; D may be TRBD1 (5 bases). Between the trimmed V and J ends, which lost 3 bases and 5 bases, there was a span of 21 bases. The CDR3 loop spans 16 amino acids. Germline V gene lookup returns CDR1 SGDLS and CDR2 YYNGEE. Written as DNA, the CDR3 is TGTGCCAGCAGCGCAACTCTAGGGGCGACCATGGACGAGCAGTACTTC. Its protein is CASSATLGATMDEQYF.

This sequence joins TRBV5-1 and TRBJ1-2; D is ambiguous. V was trimmed by 0 bases and J by 4 bases, leaving 7 bases between them. In germline, CDR1 is SGHRS, CDR2 YFSETQ. CDR3 length: 13 amino acids. The DNA for the CDR3 is TGCGCCAGCAGCTTGGGGTTCGGCTATGGCTACACCTTC. Encoded protein: CASSLGFGYGYTF.